Given below is one TCR beta chain in context. What it binds is not known. Gene names and germline refer to mouse. The read ends 1 residue early relative to the CDR3; the germline J gene fills the gap. Other DNA sequences from this sample encode an identical CDR3 as well. This sample was included in a study of tissue T cells after allogeneic stem cell transplantation. The V gene end was trimmed by 6 bases and the J gene end by 3 bases; junction bases not matched to a gene: 4. This CDR3 has 14 amino acids. Germline CDR1 SNHLY, CDR2 FYNGKV (reference sequence). TCRbeta CDR3 was sequenced at survey depth with template counts. Sequenced by immunoSEQ multiplex PCR; TCRdb stores in-frame clones only, minus some. The table has approximately 50,000 clones, around 66% seen once. Study-wide findings and caveats: Anatomically similar tissues had similar TCR repertoires within each patient. Only a limited share of tissue TCRs appeared in blood or spleen. This small cohort was clinically heterogeneous, and sampling depth was a limitation.

This TCR was recovered from a pool of C57BL/6 mice in good health. The source material was sorted cells pooled from one or two spleens. The chain carries TRBV3 and TRBJ2-1; 8 nucleotides match TRBD1. CDR3 DNA, as far as it was read: TGTGCCAGCAGTCCCGACAGGGGCTATGCTGAGCAGTTC. Translated, it gives CASSPDRGYAEQF. The full CDR3 is CASSPDRGYAEQFF.